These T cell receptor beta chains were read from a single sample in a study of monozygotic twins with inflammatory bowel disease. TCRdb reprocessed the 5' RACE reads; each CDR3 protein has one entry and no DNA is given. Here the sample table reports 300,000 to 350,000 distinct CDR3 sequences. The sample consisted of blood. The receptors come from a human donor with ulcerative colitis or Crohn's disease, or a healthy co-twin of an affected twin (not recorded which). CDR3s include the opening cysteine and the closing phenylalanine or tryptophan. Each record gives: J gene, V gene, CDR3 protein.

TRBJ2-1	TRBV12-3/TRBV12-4	CASGIGRGVLNEQFF
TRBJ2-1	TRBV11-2	CASSLRLVAINEQFF
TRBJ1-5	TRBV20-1	CSALREGQGAWQPQHF
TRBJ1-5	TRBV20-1	CSASRWHNQPQHF
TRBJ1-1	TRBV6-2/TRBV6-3	CASRTDRDTEAFF
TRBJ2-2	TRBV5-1	CASSSLGTGELFF
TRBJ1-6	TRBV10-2	CASSDRAANSPLHF
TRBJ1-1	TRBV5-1	CASRKEGREAFF
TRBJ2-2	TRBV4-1	CASSLGSGGPGELFF
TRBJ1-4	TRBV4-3	CASSQDRGTGGEKLFF
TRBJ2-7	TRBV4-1	CASSHRTGTGFYEQYF